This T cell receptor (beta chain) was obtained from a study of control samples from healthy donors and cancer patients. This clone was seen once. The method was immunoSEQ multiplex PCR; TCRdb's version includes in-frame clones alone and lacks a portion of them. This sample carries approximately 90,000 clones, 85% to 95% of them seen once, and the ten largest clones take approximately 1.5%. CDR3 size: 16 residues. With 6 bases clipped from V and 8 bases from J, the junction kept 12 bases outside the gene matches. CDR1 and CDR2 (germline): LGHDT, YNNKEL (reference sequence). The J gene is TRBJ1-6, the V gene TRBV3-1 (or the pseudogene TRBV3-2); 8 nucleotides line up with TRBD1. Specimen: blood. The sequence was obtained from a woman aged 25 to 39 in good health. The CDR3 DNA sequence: TGTGCCAGCAGTCCCAGGGGGCGAGGAGGGCATTCACCCCTCCACTTT. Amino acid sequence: CASSPRGRGGHSPLHF.